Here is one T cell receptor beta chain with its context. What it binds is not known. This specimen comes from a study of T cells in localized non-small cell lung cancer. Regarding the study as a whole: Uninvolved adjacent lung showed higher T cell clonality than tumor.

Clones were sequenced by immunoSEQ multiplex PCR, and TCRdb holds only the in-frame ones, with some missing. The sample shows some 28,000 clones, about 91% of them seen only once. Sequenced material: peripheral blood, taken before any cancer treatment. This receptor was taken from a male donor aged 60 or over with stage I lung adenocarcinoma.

The CDR3 reads CASLGVTNEKLFF. CDR3 in DNA: TGTGCCAGTCTTGGGGTTACTAATGAAAAACTGTTTTTT. The genes are TRBV6-1 and TRBJ1-4; D gene unclear. The V gene's germline CDR1 is MNHNS and CDR2 SASEGT. Trimming stripped 9 bases from V and 2 bases from J, with 10 bases between. There are 13 residues in the CDR3.